The present T cell receptor beta chain was sequenced within a study of technical replicates of blood from several donors. The protocol was immunoSEQ multiplex PCR, while the TCRdb copy is restricted to in-frame clones and leaves out a portion. The data contain around 63,000 clones, 90% to 95% of them singletons. On this clone itself: Other nucleotide sequences in the sample specify the same CDR3.

The TCR sequence derives from a human donor in good health. Some clones in this sample may be carry-over from other donors' samples. The source material was PBMCs.

The CDR3 DNA reads TGCGCCAGCACCGCTGGGGGGGGCTACAATGAGCAGTTCTTC. This gives the protein CASTAGGGYNEQFF. The chain links TRBV5-1 to TRBJ2-1; 7 bases fit TRBD2. The CDR3 has 14 amino acids. V was pared by 6 bases and J by 3 bases, with 6 bases of the junction left unmatched. The germline CDR1 and CDR2 sequences are SGHRS and YFSETQ.